This T cell receptor (beta chain) was obtained from a study of T cell changes during pregnancy in multiple sclerosis. Assay: immunoSEQ multiplex PCR; the TCRdb copy retains only in-frame clones and omits some. The top ten clones hold around 0.4% of a sample with under 150,000 clones, around 97% of them seen once. V shed 4 bases and J shed 8 bases, with 21 bases lying between them. Germline V gene sequence: CDR1 SNHLY, CDR2 FYNNEI. This CDR3 region has 16 residues. This TCR came from a female donor with multiple sclerosis, enrolled in a pregnancy study. The input for sequencing was peripheral blood, taken after pregnancy. V usage is TRBV2 and J usage is TRBJ2-1; D uncertain. CDR3 bases: TGTGCCAGCAGTGTTGAGGATCAGAGGCTGAGTCATGAGCAGTTCTTC. Amino acid sequence: CASSVEDQRLSHEQFF.